The clone carrying this T cell receptor beta chain was detected a few times. The record originates from a study of blood T cell repertoires in COVID-19. Turning to the study itself: From the United States, Italy and Spain came samples of acute and convalescent COVID-19.

Germline V gene sequence: CDR1 GTSNPN, CDR2 SVGIG (reference sequence). The CDR3 loop spans 14 amino acids. V dropped 6 bases and J dropped 7 bases, with 18 bases sitting between them. As handled by the study authors: Cell counts per sample came from amplifying reference gene primers. The table came from immunoSEQ multiplex PCR; TCRdb's copy has only in-frame clones and leaves some out. V and J calls and clone size follow that table, whereas D and trimming were derived from the DNA. The sample holds more than 60,000 clones, 88% seen once. Seattle researchers signed up patients amid active infection and tracked them longitudinally.

The sample comprised peripheral blood. The clonotype comes from a woman aged 60 to 75 with COVID-19, enrolled during active disease. The chain joins TRBV30 to TRBJ2-2, with D maybe TRBD2 (5 bases). CDR3 nucleotides: TGTGCCTGCCCTGAATCAGGACGGGACGGGGAGCTGTTTTTT. This codes for CACPESGRDGELFF.